This T cell receptor (beta chain) was sequenced in a study of blood T cell repertoires in COVID-19. Per the original methods: The authors estimated nucleated cell counts from reference gene primer amplification. The data were produced by immunoSEQ multiplex PCR, yet TCRdb's version contains in-frame clones alone and is incomplete. V and J calls and clone size are copied from that table; D and trimming were computed from the DNA. The table records fewer than 200,000 clones, 74% of them present only once. With V trimmed by 0 bases and J by 2 bases, 6 bases remained unmatched. Germline CDR1 and CDR2: LGHNA and YSLEER. The CDR3 covers 16 residues.

The chain has TRBV4-3 and TRBJ1-2, with TRBD1 identical over 7 bases. The sequenced material came from peripheral blood. The receptor comes from a woman of 80 years or more with acute or convalescent COVID-19. In nucleotides, the CDR3 is TGCGCCAGCAGCCAAGATGTGGGACAGCGGAACTATGGCTACACCTTC. Translated, it gives CASSQDVGQRNYGYTF.